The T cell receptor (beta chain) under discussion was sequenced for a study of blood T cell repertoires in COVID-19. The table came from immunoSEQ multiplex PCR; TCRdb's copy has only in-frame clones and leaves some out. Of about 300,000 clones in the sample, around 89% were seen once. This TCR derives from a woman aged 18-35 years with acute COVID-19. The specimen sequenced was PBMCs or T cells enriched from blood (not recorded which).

CDR3 DNA: TGTGCCAGCAGTCTTTCCTCCGGGACAGGGGTCCTCTATGGCTACACCTTC. It yields the protein CASSLSSGTGVLYGYTF. This sequence joins TRBV28 and TRBJ1-2; TRBD1 matches at 10 bases. The CDR3 loop spans 17 amino acids. The germline CDR1 and CDR2 sequences are MDHEN and SYDVKM. V was pared by 5 bases and J by 4 bases, with 13 bases of the junction left unmatched.